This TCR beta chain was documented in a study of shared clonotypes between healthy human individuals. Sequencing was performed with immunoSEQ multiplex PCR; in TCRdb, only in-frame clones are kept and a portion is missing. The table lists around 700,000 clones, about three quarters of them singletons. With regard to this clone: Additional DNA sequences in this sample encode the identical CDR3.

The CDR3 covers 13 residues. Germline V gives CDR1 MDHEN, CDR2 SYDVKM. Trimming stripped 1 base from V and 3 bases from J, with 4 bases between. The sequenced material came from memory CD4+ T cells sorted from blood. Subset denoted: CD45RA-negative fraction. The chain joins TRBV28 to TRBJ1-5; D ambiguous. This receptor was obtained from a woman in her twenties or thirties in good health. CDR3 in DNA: TGTGCCAGCAGTTTATACGCCAATCAGCCCCAGCATTTT. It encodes CASSLYANQPQHF. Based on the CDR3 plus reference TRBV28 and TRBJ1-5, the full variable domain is DVKVTQSSRYLVKRTGEKVFLECVQDMDHENMFWYRQDPGLGLRLIYFSYDVKMKEKGDIPEGYSVSREKKERFSLILESASTNQTSMYLCASSLYANQPQHFGDGTRLSIL.